The sample holds a few counts of the clone carrying this TCR beta chain. The antigen is undetermined. This same CDR3 is encoded by further DNA sequences in the sample. The data were obtained in a study of Ad26.COV2.S vaccination and SARS-CoV-2 variants. Regarding the study as a whole: It was found that vaccine and placebo recipients had similar non-spike TCR breadth.

Here immunoSEQ multiplex PCR was the method, and the copy in TCRdb shows in-frame clones only, minus some. The sample lists about 400,000 clones, about nine tenths occurring once. Treatment reported: around 19 received Ad26.COV2.S at low or high dose, single or two shots; about 5 received placebo; per-sample allocation not given. Sampling was done on day 63 after the first vaccine or placebo injection. Sequenced material: peripheral blood, taken in a trial of Ad26.COV2.S vaccine versus placebo. This clonotype originated in a person aged 18-65 years who received the Ad26.COV2.S COVID-19 vaccine or a placebo.

The CDR3 DNA reads TGTGCCAGCAGCCAAGGTCTCAATCAGCCCCAGCATTTT. Protein sequence: CASSQGLNQPQHF. The chain couples TRBV3-1 (or the pseudogene TRBV3-2) to TRBJ1-5; no clear D. The CDR3 is 13 amino acids. V lost 1 base, J lost 3 bases, and 4 bases lay in between. CDR1 and CDR2 (germline): LGHDT, YNNKEL (reference sequence).